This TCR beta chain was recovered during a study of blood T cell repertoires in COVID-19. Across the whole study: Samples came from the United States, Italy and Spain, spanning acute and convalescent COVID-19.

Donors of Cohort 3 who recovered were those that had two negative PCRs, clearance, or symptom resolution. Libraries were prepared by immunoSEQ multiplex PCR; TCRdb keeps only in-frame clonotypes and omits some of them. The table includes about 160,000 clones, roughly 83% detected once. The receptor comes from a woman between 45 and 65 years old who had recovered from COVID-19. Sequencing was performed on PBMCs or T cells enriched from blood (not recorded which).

CDR3 nucleotides: TGTGCCAGCAGCTTCCGCGGGGGGGCCGTAGCAGAGACCCAGTACTTC. As protein: CASSFRGGAVAETQYF. The J gene is TRBJ2-5, the V gene TRBV7-2; the match to TRBD2 covers 9 bases. V was pared by 3 bases and J by 4 bases, with 9 bases of the junction left unmatched. Germline lookup yields CDR1 SGHTA and CDR2 FQGNSA. This CDR3 region has 16 residues.